The 6 T cell receptor beta chains below were found in one sample sequenced in a study of blood T cell repertoires in COVID-19. Data came from immunoSEQ multiplex PCR; TCRdb stores just in-frame clones and leaves some out. The sample has 200,000 to 250,000 clones, around four fifths seen once. Sample: peripheral blood. These receptors were taken from a woman of 80 years or more with active or convalescent COVID-19.

The chain has TRBV5-1 and TRBJ2-5, with 9 nucleotides matching TRBD2. The V segment lost 2 bases and the J segment 4 bases; nucleotides outside the gene matches: 9. The V gene's germline CDR1 is SGHRS and CDR2 YFSETQ. This CDR3 has 16 amino acids. The CDR3 DNA sequence: TGCGCCAGCAGCTTCGGAGCGGGGGGCGGTGGAGAGACCCAGTACTTC. Residues: CASSFGAGGGGETQYF.

This chain links TRBV14 with TRBJ2-3; a weak D match, TRBD2 (6 bases). Deletions cut 4 bases from V and 0 bases from J, with 20 bases between. This CDR3 has 18 residues. Germline CDR1 and CDR2: SGHDN and FVKESK. CDR3 sequence reads: CASSPPGPLATSTDTQYF. The CDR3 DNA sequence: TGTGCCAGCAGCCCCCCTGGTCCCCTAGCGACTAGCACAGATACGCAGTATTTT.

This chain uses TRBV21-1 with TRBJ2-3; the DNA was not compared with TRBD1, the D call given in the table. TRBV21-1 represents a pseudogene. The CDR3 spans 15 residues. CDR3 nucleotide sequence: TGTGCCAGCAGCAGTGGGACACGCCCCACAGATACGCAGTATTTT. The encoded protein is CASSSGTRPTDTQYF.

This clone appeared a single time. This chain links TRBV6-5 with TRBJ2-1; 9 positions match TRBD2. Germline V gives CDR1 MNHEY, CDR2 SVGAGI. Trimming removed 5 bases from V and 5 bases from J; junction bases left unmatched: 7. The CDR3 extends over 15 amino acids. CDR3 protein: CASSLAGSFNNEQFF. The CDR3, as DNA: TGTGCCAGCAGTCTAGCGGGGTCGTTTAACAATGAGCAGTTCTTC.

This clone was observed a handful of times. The rearrangement links TRBV25-1 to TRBJ1-2; a weak D match, TRBD1 (6 bases). CDR1 and CDR2 from the germline V gene are MGHDK and SYGVNS. The CDR3 has 14 amino acids. V lost 7 bases and J 4 bases, leaving 16 bases between the germline ends. The CDR3 sequence: CASTPLRTVYGYTF. The CDR3 DNA sequence: TGTGCCAGCACTCCCCTTCGGACAGTCTATGGCTACACCTTC.

The chain couples TRBV24-1 to TRBJ2-2, with 10 bases aligning to TRBD2. Trimming at V came to 0 bases and at J to 3 bases, leaving 9 bases not matched to a gene. This CDR3 has 19 amino acids. In germline, CDR1 is KGHDR, CDR2 SFDVKD. CDR3 region: CATSDLRAGGPMDTGELFF. CDR3 nucleotide sequence: TGTGCCACCAGTGATTTGAGAGCGGGGGGGCCTATGGACACCGGGGAGCTGTTTTTT.